This T cell receptor beta chain was identified during a study of blood T cell repertoires in COVID-19. The CDR3 consists of 14 residues. V gave up 4 bases and J gave up 7 bases, with 16 bases separating them. Germline lookup yields CDR1 MDHEN and CDR2 SYDVKM. Sequencing was performed with immunoSEQ multiplex PCR; in TCRdb, only in-frame clones are kept and a portion is missing. The repertoire consists of 120,000 or so clones, with approximately 81% occurring once and the leading ten covering 30% to 45%. Sequenced input: peripheral blood. The receptor was isolated from a man in his forties or fifties with active or convalescent COVID-19. The chain joins TRBV28 to TRBJ1-2, with D possibly being TRBD1 (6 bases). As DNA, the CDR3 is TGTGCCAGCAGTTGGATCAGGGGTGTGTTTGGCTACACCTTC. Translated: CASSWIRGVFGYTF.